This T cell receptor beta chain was sequenced in a study of cytomegalovirus exposure and HLA in healthy donors. Primers for the PCR totalled 60 Vbeta and 13 Jbeta. Clones were sequenced by immunoSEQ multiplex PCR, and TCRdb holds only the in-frame ones, with some missing. The sample yields 250,000 or so clones, 85% to 95% seen once. The germline V gene has CDR1 MGHRA and CDR2 YSYEKL. V was shortened by 4 bases and J by 7 bases, with 16 bases between the two germline ends. This CDR3 has 14 amino acids. Study outcomes and limitations: For presence/absence analyses, sequencing depth was assumed to be roughly uniform across donors. In an earlier analysis, in some 500 donors, most V segments appeared productive either ~87% or ~30% of the time.

As to this clone: Its antigen is as yet unknown.

Sampled while nominally healthy, donors likely had unrecorded immune exposures. This chain links TRBV4-1 with TRBJ1-1; D is unclear. What was sequenced was PBMCs. This sequence was found in a girl aged 2-10 years in good health and CMV-seronegative. The CDR3 bases are TGCGCCAGCAGCCCGCGGACGGAGGGCTTTGAAGCTTTCTTT. As protein: CASSPRTEGFEAFF.